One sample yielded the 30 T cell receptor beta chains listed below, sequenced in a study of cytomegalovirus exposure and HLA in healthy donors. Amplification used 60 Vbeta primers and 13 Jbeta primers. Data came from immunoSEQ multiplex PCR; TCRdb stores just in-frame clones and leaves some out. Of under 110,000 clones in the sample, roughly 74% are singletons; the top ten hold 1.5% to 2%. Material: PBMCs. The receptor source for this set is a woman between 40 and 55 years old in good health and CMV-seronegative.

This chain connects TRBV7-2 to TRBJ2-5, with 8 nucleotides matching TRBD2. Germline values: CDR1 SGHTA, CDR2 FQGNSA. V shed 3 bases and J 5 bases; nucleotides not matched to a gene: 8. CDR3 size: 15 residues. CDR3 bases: TGTGCCAGCAGCTTTACAGCGGGAGAGGGGGAGACCCAGTACTTC. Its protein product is CASSFTAGEGETQYF.

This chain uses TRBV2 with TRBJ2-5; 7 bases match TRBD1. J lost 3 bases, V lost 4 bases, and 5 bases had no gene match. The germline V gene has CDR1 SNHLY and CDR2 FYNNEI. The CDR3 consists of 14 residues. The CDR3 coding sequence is TGTGCCAGCAGTGGGCCTACAGGGGAAGAGACCCAGTACTTC. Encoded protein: CASSGPTGEETQYF.

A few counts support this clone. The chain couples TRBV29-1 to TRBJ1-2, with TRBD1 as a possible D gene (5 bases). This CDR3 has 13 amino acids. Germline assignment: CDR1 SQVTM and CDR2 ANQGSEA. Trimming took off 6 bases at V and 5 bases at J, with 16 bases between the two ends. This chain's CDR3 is CSVIDGGAYGYTF. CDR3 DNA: TGCAGCGTAATAGACGGAGGGGCTTATGGCTACACCTTC.

CDR3 in amino acids: CASSIGVGGGDTQYF. CDR3 DNA: TGTGCCAGTAGTATAGGTGTCGGGGGAGGGGATACGCAGTATTTT. The V call is TRBV19, the J call TRBJ2-3, with 7 bases identical to TRBD2. V trimming: 1 base; J trimming: 6 bases; junction bases outside the gene matches: 7. This CDR3 comprises 15 residues. The germline V gene encodes CDR1 LNHDA and CDR2 SQIVND (reference sequence).

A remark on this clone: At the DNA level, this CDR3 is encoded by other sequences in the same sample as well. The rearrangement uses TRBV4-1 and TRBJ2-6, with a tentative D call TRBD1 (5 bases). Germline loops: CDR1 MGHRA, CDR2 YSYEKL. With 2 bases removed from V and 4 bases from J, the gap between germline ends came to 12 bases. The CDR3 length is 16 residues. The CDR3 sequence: CASSQPAKGGANVLTF. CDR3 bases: TGCGCCAGCAGCCAACCCGCTAAGGGGGGGGCCAACGTCCTGACTTTC.

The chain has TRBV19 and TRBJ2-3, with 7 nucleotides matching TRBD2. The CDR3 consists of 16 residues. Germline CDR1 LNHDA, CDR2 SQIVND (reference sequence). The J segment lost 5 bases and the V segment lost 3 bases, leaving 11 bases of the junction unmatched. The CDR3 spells CASSIVVGGSIDTQYF. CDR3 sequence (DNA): TGTGCCAGTAGTATCGTGGTCGGCGGGAGTATAGATACGCAGTATTTT.

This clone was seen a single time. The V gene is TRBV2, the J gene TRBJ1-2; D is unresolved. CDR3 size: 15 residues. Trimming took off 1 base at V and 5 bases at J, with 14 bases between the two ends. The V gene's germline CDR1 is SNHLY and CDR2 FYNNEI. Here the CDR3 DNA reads TGTGCCAGCAGTGAAGAGCTGTGGGCTGTTTATGGCTACACCTTC. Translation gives CASSEELWAVYGYTF. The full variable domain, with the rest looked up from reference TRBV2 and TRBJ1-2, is EPEVTQTPSHQVTQMGQEVILRCVPISNHLYFYWYRQILGQKVEFLVSFYNNEISEKSEIFDDQFSVERPDGSNFTLKIRSTKLEDSAMYFCASSEELWAVYGYTFGSGTRLTVV.

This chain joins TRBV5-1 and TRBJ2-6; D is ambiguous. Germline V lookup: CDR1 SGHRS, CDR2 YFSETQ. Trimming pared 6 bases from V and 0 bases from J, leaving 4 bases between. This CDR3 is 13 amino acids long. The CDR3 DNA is TGCGCCAGCATGCGCTCTGGGGCCAACGTCCTGACTTTC. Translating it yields CASMRSGANVLTF.

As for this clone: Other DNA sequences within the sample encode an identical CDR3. The CDR3 reads CASSSLSGRAEQYF. The CDR3, as DNA: TGTGCCAGCAGCTCCTTGAGCGGGAGGGCCGAGCAGTACTTC. The genes are TRBV27 and TRBJ2-7; 10 positions agree with TRBD2. The germline gives CDR1 MNHEY, CDR2 SMNVEV (reference sequence). With 6 bases clipped from V and 6 bases from J, the junction kept 8 bases outside the gene matches. This CDR3 has 14 residues.

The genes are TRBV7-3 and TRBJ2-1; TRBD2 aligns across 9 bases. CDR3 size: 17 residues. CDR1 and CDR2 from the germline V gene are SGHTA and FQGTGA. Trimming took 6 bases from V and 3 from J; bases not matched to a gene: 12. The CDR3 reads CASSPLPTSGHYNEQFF. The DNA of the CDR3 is TGTGCCAGCAGTCCGTTACCGACTAGCGGACACTACAATGAGCAGTTCTTC.

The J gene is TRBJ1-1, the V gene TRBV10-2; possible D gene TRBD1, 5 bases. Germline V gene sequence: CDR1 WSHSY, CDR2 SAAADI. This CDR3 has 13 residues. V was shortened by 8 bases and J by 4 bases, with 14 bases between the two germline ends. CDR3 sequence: CASDLTGGTEAFF. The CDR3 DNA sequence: TGCGCCAGCGACCTTACGGGGGGCACTGAAGCTTTCTTT.

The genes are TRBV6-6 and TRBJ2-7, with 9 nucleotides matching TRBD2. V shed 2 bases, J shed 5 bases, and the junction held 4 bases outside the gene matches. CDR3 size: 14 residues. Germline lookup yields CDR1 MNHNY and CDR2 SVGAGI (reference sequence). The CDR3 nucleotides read TGTGCCAGCAGTTACGGACTAGCGCGCCACGAGCAGTACTTC. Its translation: CASSYGLARHEQYF.

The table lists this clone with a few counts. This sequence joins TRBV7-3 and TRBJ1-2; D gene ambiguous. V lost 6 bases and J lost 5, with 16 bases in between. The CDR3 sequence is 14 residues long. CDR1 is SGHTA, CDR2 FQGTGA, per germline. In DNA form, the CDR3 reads TGTGCCAGCAGTGTTAATCCGAGGGATTATGGCTACACCTTC. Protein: CASSVNPRDYGYTF.

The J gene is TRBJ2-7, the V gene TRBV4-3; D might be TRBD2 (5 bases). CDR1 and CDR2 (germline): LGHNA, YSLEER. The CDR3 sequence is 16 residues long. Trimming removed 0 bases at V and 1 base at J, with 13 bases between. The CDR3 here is CASSQDWEQVSYEQYF. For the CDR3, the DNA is TGCGCCAGCAGCCAAGATTGGGAGCAGGTTTCCTACGAGCAGTACTTC.

The DNA for the CDR3 is TGTGCCAGCAGCTCCCCTTCCCTCACCGGGGAGCTGTTTTTT. Its protein product is CASSSPSLTGELFF. J is TRBJ2-2 and V is TRBV7-2; D unclear. The CDR3 consists of 14 residues. Trimming stripped 4 bases from V and 4 bases from J, with 10 bases between. Germline CDR1 is SGHTA and CDR2 is FQGNSA.

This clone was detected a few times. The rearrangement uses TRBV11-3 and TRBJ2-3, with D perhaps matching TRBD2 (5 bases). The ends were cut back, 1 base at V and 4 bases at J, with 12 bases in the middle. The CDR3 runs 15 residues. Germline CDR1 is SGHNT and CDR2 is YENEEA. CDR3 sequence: CASSLGADGADTQYF. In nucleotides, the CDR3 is TGTGCCAGCAGCTTAGGAGCGGATGGGGCAGATACGCAGTATTTT.

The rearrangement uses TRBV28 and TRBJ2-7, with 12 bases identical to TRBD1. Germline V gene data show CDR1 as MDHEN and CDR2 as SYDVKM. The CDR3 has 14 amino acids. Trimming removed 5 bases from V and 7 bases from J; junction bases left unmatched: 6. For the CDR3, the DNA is TGTGCCAGCAGTGGGGGACAGGGGGCAACAGAGCAGTACTTC. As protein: CASSGGQGATEQYF.

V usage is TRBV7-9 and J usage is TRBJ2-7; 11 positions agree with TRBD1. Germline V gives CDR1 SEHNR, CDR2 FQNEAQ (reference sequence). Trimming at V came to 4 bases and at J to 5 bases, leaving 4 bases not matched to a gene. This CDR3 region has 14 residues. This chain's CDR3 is CASSWTGQGDEQYF. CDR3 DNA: TGTGCCAGCAGCTGGACGGGACAGGGGGACGAGCAGTACTTC.

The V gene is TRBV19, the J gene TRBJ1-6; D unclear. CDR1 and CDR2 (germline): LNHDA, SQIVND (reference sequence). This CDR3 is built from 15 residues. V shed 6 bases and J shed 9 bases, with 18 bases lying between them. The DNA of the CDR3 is TGTGCCAGTAGAGGACTCTTCGGAGGTGGTTCACCCCTCCACTTT. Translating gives CASRGLFGGGSPLHF.

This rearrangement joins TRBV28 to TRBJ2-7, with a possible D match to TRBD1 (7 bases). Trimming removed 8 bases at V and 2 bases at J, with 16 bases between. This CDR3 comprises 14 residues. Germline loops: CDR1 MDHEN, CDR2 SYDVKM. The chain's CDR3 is CASLWRDRPYEQYF. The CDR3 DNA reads TGTGCCAGCTTGTGGCGGGACAGACCCTACGAGCAGTACTTC.

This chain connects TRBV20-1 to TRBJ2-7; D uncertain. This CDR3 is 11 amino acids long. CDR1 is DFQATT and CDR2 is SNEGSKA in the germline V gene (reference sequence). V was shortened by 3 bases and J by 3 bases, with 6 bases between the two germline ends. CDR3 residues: CSASRGYEQYF. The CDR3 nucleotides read TGCAGTGCTAGTAGAGGCTACGAGCAGTACTTC.

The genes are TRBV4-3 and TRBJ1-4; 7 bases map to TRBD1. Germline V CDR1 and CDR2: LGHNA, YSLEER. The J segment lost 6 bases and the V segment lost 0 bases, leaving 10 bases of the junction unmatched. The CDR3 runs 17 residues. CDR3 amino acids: CASSQDVPAGGDEKLFF. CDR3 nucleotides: TGCGCCAGCAGCCAAGATGTTCCTGCAGGGGGAGATGAAAAACTGTTTTTT.

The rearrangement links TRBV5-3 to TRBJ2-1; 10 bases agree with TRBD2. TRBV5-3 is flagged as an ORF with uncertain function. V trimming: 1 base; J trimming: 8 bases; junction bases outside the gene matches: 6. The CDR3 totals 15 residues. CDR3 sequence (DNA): TGTGCCAGAAGCTTGAAGCGGGAGGGCCTAGATGAGCAGTTCTTC. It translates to CARSLKREGLDEQFF.

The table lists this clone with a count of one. CDR3 residues: CASSLGGPGQGQETQYF. CDR3 in DNA: TGTGCCAGCAGCTTAGGGGGCCCTGGACAGGGTCAAGAGACCCAGTACTTC. This chain uses TRBV7-9 with TRBJ2-5; 8 nucleotides match TRBD1. CDR1 SEHNR and CDR2 FQNEAQ come from the germline V gene (reference sequence). The V and J ends lost 1 base and 2 bases, in that order; junction bases with no gene match: 9. The CDR3 loop spans 17 amino acids.

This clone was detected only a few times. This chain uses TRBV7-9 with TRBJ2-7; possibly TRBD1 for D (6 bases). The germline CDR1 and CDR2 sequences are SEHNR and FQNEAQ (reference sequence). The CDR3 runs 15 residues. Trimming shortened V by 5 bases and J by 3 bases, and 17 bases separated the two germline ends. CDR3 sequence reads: CASSLRQEALYEQYF. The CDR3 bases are TGTGCCAGCAGCCTGAGACAGGAGGCCCTCTACGAGCAGTACTTC.

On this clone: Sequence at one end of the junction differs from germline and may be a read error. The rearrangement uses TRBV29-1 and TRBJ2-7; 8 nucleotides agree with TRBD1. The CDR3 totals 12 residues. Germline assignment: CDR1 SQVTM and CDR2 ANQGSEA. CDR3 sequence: CSVGGQGAPDFF. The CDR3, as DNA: TGCAGCGTTGGTGGCCAGGGGGCACCTGACTTCTTC.

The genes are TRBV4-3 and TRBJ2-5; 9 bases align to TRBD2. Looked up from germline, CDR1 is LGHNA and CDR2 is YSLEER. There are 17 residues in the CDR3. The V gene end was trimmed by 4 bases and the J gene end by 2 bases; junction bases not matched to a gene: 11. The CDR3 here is CASSRNTLAGPQETQYF. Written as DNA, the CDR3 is TGCGCCAGCAGCCGGAATACTCTAGCGGGGCCGCAAGAGACCCAGTACTTC.

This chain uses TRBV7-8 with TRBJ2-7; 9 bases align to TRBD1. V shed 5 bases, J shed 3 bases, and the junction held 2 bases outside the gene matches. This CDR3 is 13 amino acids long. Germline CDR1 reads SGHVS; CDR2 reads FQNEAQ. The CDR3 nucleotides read TGTGCCAGCAGCGTGGGACAGGGCTACGAGCAGTACTTC. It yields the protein CASSVGQGYEQYF.

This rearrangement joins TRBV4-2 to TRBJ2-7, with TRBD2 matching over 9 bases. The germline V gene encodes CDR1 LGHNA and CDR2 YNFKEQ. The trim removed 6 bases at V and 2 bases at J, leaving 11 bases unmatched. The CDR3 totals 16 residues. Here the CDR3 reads CASSPETSGGTYEQYF. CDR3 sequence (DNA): TGTGCCAGCAGTCCTGAAACCAGCGGGGGGACCTACGAGCAGTACTTC.

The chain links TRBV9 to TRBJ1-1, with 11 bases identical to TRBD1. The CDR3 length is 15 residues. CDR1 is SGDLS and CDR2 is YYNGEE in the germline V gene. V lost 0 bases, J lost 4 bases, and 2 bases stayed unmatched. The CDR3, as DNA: TGTGCCAGCAGCGTAGCTGGGACAGGGGGCACTGAAGCTTTCTTT. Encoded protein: CASSVAGTGGTEAFF.